This T cell receptor (beta chain) was sequenced in a study of T cell clonality in common variable immunodeficiency. Study observations and caveats: Fewer deletions and N-nucleotide insertions were reportedly seen in common variable immunodeficiency TCR beta sequences.

V lost 2 bases, J lost 3 bases, and 7 bases lay in between. The CDR3 runs to 14 residues. Per germline, CDR1 KGHDR and CDR2 SFDVKD. There are many counts of this clone. Its antigen is undetermined. The sequence runs out 3 residues before the end of the CDR3; the remainder is reconstructed from the germline J gene. The assay was immunoSEQ multiplex PCR, and TCRdb's table has in-frame clones only and misses some. The specimen has more than 30,000 clones, none found just once. The chain joins TRBV24-1 to TRBJ2-1, with a possible D match to TRBD1 (5 bases). The clonotype originates from a human donor with common variable immunodeficiency. The sequenced sample consisted of peripheral blood mononuclear cells. The DNA read from the CDR3 is TGTGCCACCAGTGATTGGACAAACTACAATGAG. Translating it yields CATSDWTNYNE. The complete CDR3 sequence is CATSDWTNYNEQFF.